Listed below are T cell receptor beta chains from one sample, sequenced in a study of tumor and adjacent non-tumor tissue in lung cancer. TCRdb re-called the multiplex PCR reads with MiXCR, one entry per CDR3 protein. The sample consists of tens of thousands of distinct CDR3 sequences, 55% to 70% of them appearing once. Specimen: distant non-tumor lung tissue. The receptors originated from a woman between 50 and 59 years old with non-small cell lung cancer. Each CDR3 is given with its conserved first and last residue. Each record gives: V gene, J gene, D gene, clone size, CDR3 DNA, CDR3 protein. The D gene is left open where the match is weak. Size is stated for part of the rows, as once, few or many counts, or as a class when the clone is expanded.

V: TRBV20-1; J: TRBJ2-7; D: TRBD1; size: many; DNA: TGCAGTGCCGGACAGGGTATCTACGAGCAGTACTTC; CDR3: CSAGQGIYEQYF
V: TRBV12-3/TRBV12-4; J: TRBJ1-6; D: .; size: .; DNA: TGTGCCAGCAGTTTAGGGGCCGGACAGACCCGTAATTCACCCCTCCACTTT; CDR3: CASSLGAGQTRNSPLHF
V: TRBV28; J: TRBJ2-5; D: TRBD2; size: .; DNA: TGTGCCAGCAGTTCATGGGAGGGCGAAGAGACCCAGTACTTC; CDR3: CASSSWEGEETQYF
V: TRBV5-6; J: TRBJ2-1; D: .; size: .; DNA: TGTGCCAGCAGCCTCCCATGGGGGACGTATGAGCAGTTCTTC; CDR3: CASSLPWGTYEQFF
V: TRBV20-1; J: TRBJ2-1; D: .; size: .; DNA: TGCAGTATTAGCGCGAGATACTCCTATAATGAGCAGTTCTTC; CDR3: CSISARYSYNEQFF
V: TRBV28; J: TRBJ2-7; D: TRBD2; size: .; DNA: TGTGCCGGCAGTTCAAGATTGGGAGGGGCGCGTGGCGAGCAGTACTTC; CDR3: CAGSSRLGGARGEQYF
V: TRBV2; J: TRBJ1-4; D: .; size: .; DNA: TGTACCAGCACAAAGGCCCCGACGCTTGAAAAACTGTTTTTT; CDR3: CTSTKAPTLEKLFF
V: TRBV6-5; J: TRBJ2-7; D: TRBD2; size: many; DNA: TGTGCCAGCAGTTACTCGGCTAGCGGCTCCTACGAGCAGTACTTC; CDR3: CASSYSASGSYEQYF
V: TRBV11-3; J: TRBJ2-7; D: .; size: .; DNA: TGTGCCAGCAGCTTATATGGCGGGCCCTCCTACGAGCGGTGCTTC; CDR3: CASSLYGGPSYERCF
V: TRBV20-1; J: TRBJ2-1; D: .; size: once; DNA: TGCAGTGCTACCGTCAGATACTCCTACAATCAGCAGATCTTC; CDR3: CSATVRYSYNQQIF
V: TRBV30; J: TRBJ1-1; D: .; size: .; DNA: TGTGTCTGGGAGGTGGGAAACACTGAAACTTTCTTT; CDR3: CVWEVGNTETFF
V: TRBV6-2/TRBV6-3; J: TRBJ2-5; D: .; size: .; DNA: TGTGCCAGCAGTGGAACAGGGCCGCAAGAGACCCAGTACTTC; CDR3: CASSGTGPQETQYF
V: TRBV10-3; J: TRBJ2-7; D: .; size: .; DNA: TGTACCATCAGTCCGGACAGCTCCAACGAGCAGTACTTC; CDR3: CTISPDSSNEQYF
V: TRBV7-9; J: TRBJ1-4; D: .; size: .; DNA: TGTGCGAGCAGTTCAGGCGATGCAACCGATGAAAAACTGCTTTTT; CDR3: CASSSGDATDEKLLF
V: TRBV11-3; J: TRBJ2-1; D: .; size: .; DNA: TGTGCCAGCAGCTTAGGAGGTGTGCTCGGGTATGAGCAGCTTTTC; CDR3: CASSLGGVLGYEQLF
V: TRBV4-1; J: TRBJ1-1; D: .; size: once; DNA: TGCGCCAGCTGCCAAGATCTCTACGGGATCGGCATTGAAGCTTTCTTT; CDR3: CASCQDLYGIGIEAFF
V: TRBV11-2; J: TRBJ2-7; D: .; size: .; DNA: TGTGCCAGTAGCTTAGATCGGGGGAACTCCTACGAGCAGTACTTC; CDR3: CASSLDRGNSYEQYF
V: TRBV20-1; J: TRBJ1-6; D: .; size: many; DNA: TGCAGTGCTAGGGGAGGACCCCAGGTGGGTTCACCCCTCCACTTT; CDR3: CSARGGPQVGSPLHF
V: TRBV30; J: TRBJ2-7; D: .; size: .; DNA: TGTGCCTGGAATGTACTTACGGGGCGCCACGAGCAGTACTTC; CDR3: CAWNVLTGRHEQYF
V: TRBV11-2; J: TRBJ2-7; D: TRBD1; size: .; DNA: TGTGTCAGCAACTTAGACAGGGGTAGCTCCTACGAGCAGTACTTC; CDR3: CVSNLDRGSSYEQYF
V: TRBV20-1; J: TRBJ2-3; D: .; size: many; DNA: TGCAGTGCTAGAGATCCAACAGCGGGACAGAAAAGCACAGATACGCAGTATTTT; CDR3: CSARDPTAGQKSTDTQYF